Sequencing of this TCR beta chain was carried out in a study of lung T cells in sarcoidosis with Löfgren's syndrome (TCRdb year 2017). Some background on the complete study: Sarcoidosis was characterized as a granulomatous disease that mainly affects the lungs and features an accumulation of CD4+ T cells in bronchoalveolar lavage fluid. The repertoire analyses centered on Lofgren's syndrome patients.

The CDR1 and CDR2 encoded by the germline V gene (reference sequence) are MNHEY and SMNVEV. After removal of 2 bases from V and 5 bases from J, the junction retains 13 bases not matched to a gene. The CDR3 spans 18 residues, from the cysteine through the phenylalanine. Left in the record is the CDR3 DNA by itself, 54 bases read in frame from the first base. This clonotype was counted ten times or more. No cognate antigen has been identified for it. Per-nucleotide qualities are absent, and no much larger clonotype sits a single base away. The data were produced on an Illumina MiSeq. Through fastp at Q25 and MiXCR, TCRdb rebuilt clones from the public reads, retaining in-frame beta chains. Each CDR3 protein gets just one entry, which takes the most common genes and DNA from the rows behind it. The sample profile shows 58,000 or so distinct CDR3 sequences; approximately 21% of them were found once. The ten largest account for 2% to 2.5% of the sample.

Overall study outcomes, separate from this receptor: TRAV12-1 and TRBV2 CDR3 motifs were reported to be shared among multiple Löfgren's syndrome patients, suggesting public CD4+ TCR repertoires. Analysis of alphabeta pairing showed that TRAV12-1 paired preferentially with TRBV2, and the TCRs formed by this pairing showed CDR3 homology. TRAV12-1 and TRBV2 were reported as the most expanded V gene segments in Löfgren's syndrome patients compared with control subjects. Recognition of a sarcoidosis-associated antigen was merely suggested, with the antigen itself still putative and unidentified.

The sequence was collected from a human donor with sarcoidosis (Löfgren's syndrome or another form), or a control subject (not recorded which). Input material: CD4+ T cells from PBMCs. The rearranged segments are TRBV27 and TRBJ2-3; TRBD2 agrees with 10 junctional bases. The DNA is TGTGCCAGCAGTTTAACGCCGGGACTAGCGACAATTAGAGATACGCAGTATTTT. This codes for CASSLTPGLATIRDTQYF.